Given below is one T cell receptor beta chain in context. The record originates from a study of blood T cell repertoires in COVID-19. Study details: Sites in the United States, Italy and Spain provided acute and convalescent COVID-19 samples. T cells, B-cell-depleted T cells, or PBMCs supplied cDNA or gDNA.

In the authors' methods: Reference gene primers were amplified, and this amplification served to estimate nucleated cell counts. Using immunoSEQ multiplex PCR, the repertoire was profiled, and TCRdb retains in-frame clones only, with some absent. The V and J calls and clone size were taken over from that table, and D and trimming were inferred from the DNA. Here the sample spans some 340,000 clones, more than 85% being singletons. The CDR3 runs 16 residues. The germline V gene has CDR1 MGHRA and CDR2 YSYEKL. The trim removed 3 bases at V and 0 bases at J, leaving 3 bases unmatched. Residents of about two dozen US areas, aged roughly 18 to 89 years, made up the participants.

The TCR sequence derives from a woman between 25 and 40 years old who had been exposed to COVID-19. This chain links TRBV4-1 with TRBJ2-7; 12 bases line up with TRBD2. The sequencing sample was made of PBMCs or T cells enriched from blood (not recorded which). The CDR3 loop reads CASSQPGLAGSYEQYF. CDR3 in DNA: TGCGCCAGCAGCCAGCCGGGACTAGCGGGCTCCTACGAGCAGTACTTC.